This TCR beta chain emerged from a study of CD8+ T cells in alopecia areata. About the study: Tofacitinib was given for 6 to 18 months, then stopped for 6 months.

Reverse transcribed after extraction, RNA yielded cDNA as the sequencing template. Sequenced by immunoSEQ multiplex PCR; TCRdb stores in-frame clones only, minus some. The repertoire consists of roughly 150,000 clones, with more than 40% occurring once and the leading ten covering about 6.4%. Trimming stripped 6 bases from V and 4 bases from J, with 12 bases between. This CDR3 spans 12 amino acids. Germline lookup yields CDR1 SQVTM and CDR2 ANQGSEA. Peripheral blood, together with lesional scalp punch biopsies, was collected from alopecia areata patients. Isolation of CD4+ and CD8+ T cells from PBMCs was achieved by sorting.

The chain joins TRBV29-1 to TRBJ1-1; D ambiguous. The sequenced sample consisted of CD4+ T cells sorted from blood. This receptor was obtained from a human donor with alopecia areata. The CDR3 sequence: CSVVNRGTEAFF. CDR3 sequence (DNA): TGCAGCGTAGTTAATCGGGGCACTGAAGCTTTCTTT. Combining the CDR3 with reference TRBV29-1 and TRBJ1-1 gives the whole variable domain SAVISQKPSRDICQRGTSLTIQCQVDSQVTMMFWYRQQPGQSLTLIATANQGSEATYESGFVIDKFPISRPNLTFSTLTVSNMSPEDSSIYLCSVVNRGTEAFFGQGTRLTVV.